The 21 T cell receptor beta chains presented below share a single source sample, sequenced in a study of vaccination and CD4 T cells after COVID-19. The assay that was used to sequence DNA from cultured CD4+ T cells was the Oncomine TCR Beta short-read assay. TCRdb re-called the PCR reads with MiXCR, one entry per CDR3 protein. The table lists approximately 9,000 distinct CDR3 sequences, 66% of them singletons. Their antigen targets remain unknown. Treatment described: roughly 11-day PBMC culture with coronavirus spike peptide pools or control peptides (ViraFEST assay). Sequences were obtained from CD4+ T cells from blood, cultured in vitro. The receptor source for this set is a human donor who had recovered from COVID-19.

The chain has TRBV3-1 and TRBJ2-5; 7 positions match TRBD1. CDR1 and CDR2 (germline): LGHDT, YNNKEL (reference sequence). The trim removed 1 base at V and 7 bases at J, leaving 12 bases unmatched. This CDR3 spans 16 amino acids. The CDR3 region has the DNA TGTGCCAGCAGCCAAGGAGGTAACAGGGGCAGGGTGACCCAGTACTTC. Translating it yields CASSQGGNRGRVTQYF.

J is TRBJ2-1 and V is TRBV24-1; 15 bases agree with TRBD2. The CDR3 covers 16 residues. J lost 3 bases, V lost 5 bases, and 1 base had no gene match. The germline gives CDR1 KGHDR, CDR2 SFDVKD. The CDR3 reads CATSGGLAGGYNEQFF. In DNA form, the CDR3 reads TGTGCCACCAGTGGGGGACTAGCGGGGGGCTACAATGAGCAGTTCTTC.

V is TRBV7-2 and J is TRBJ2-7, with a tentative D call TRBD1 (5 bases). Trimming cost V 2 bases and J 6 bases, with 17 bases left between them. The CDR3 is 15 residues long. Looked up from germline, CDR1 is SGHTA and CDR2 is FQGNSA. The CDR3 loop reads CASSLSQVRVGEQYF. The DNA of the CDR3 is TGTGCCAGCAGCTTATCGCAGGTCAGGGTGGGCGAGCAGTACTTC.

The chain recombines TRBV10-3 with TRBJ1-1, with D possibly matching TRBD1 (6 bases). The CDR3 has 13 residues. Per germline, CDR1 ENHRY and CDR2 SYGVKD. Between the trimmed V and J ends, which lost 6 bases and 2 bases, there was a span of 10 bases. The CDR3 is CAISPGANTEAFF. DNA for the CDR3: TGTGCCATCAGCCCAGGGGCCAACACTGAAGCTTTCTTT.

This CDR3 reads CASSIGLYTQYF. The CDR3 DNA reads TGTGCCAGCAGCATTGGACTTTATACGCAGTATTTT. The chain employs TRBV12-3 or TRBV12-4 and TRBJ2-3; TRBD2 might be the D (5 bases). CDR3 length equals 12 residues. V was pared by 6 bases and J by 7 bases, with 11 bases between.

The V and J genes are TRBV7-2 and TRBJ1-2, with a tentative D call TRBD1 (5 bases). In germline, CDR1 is SGHTA, CDR2 FQGNSA. The CDR3 runs to 15 residues. V lost 0 bases and J lost 3, with 11 bases in between. The CDR3 DNA sequence: TGTGCCAGCAGCTTAGCCGCGACAGCAGACTATGGCTACACCTTC. Translation gives CASSLAATADYGYTF.

This rearrangement joins TRBV7-9 to TRBJ1-1; D may be TRBD1 (6 bases). CDR1 is SEHNR, CDR2 FQNEAQ, per germline (reference sequence). CDR3 size: 18 residues. With 5 bases removed from V and 0 bases from J, the gap between germline ends came to 22 bases. CDR3 DNA sequence: TGTGCCAGCAGCCTAGTAGGCAGGGGTACCCATTTGAACACTGAAGCTTTCTTT. Amino acid sequence: CASSLVGRGTHLNTEAFF.

CDR3 region: CAIGDRGFDSPLHF. DNA of the CDR3: TGTGCCATAGGGGACAGGGGGTTCGATTCACCCCTCCACTTT. The chain recombines TRBV10-3 with TRBJ1-6; 11 bases are a match to TRBD1. Germline CDR1 reads ENHRY; CDR2 reads SYGVKD. V shed 9 bases, J shed 8 bases, and the junction held 6 bases outside the gene matches. This CDR3 comprises 14 residues.

The chain carries TRBV27 and TRBJ1-1; D perhaps matches TRBD1 (6 bases). Germline V lookup: CDR1 MNHEY, CDR2 SMNVEV (reference sequence). The CDR3 has 14 amino acids. The V gene lost 3 bases and the J gene lost 7 bases, with 15 bases spanning the gap. This chain's CDR3 is CASSFNLGGIEAFF. The CDR3 DNA reads TGTGCCAGCAGTTTCAATTTAGGGGGAATTGAAGCTTTCTTT.

V gene TRBV9 combines with J gene TRBJ2-3; 13 bases line up with TRBD2. Germline-derived CDR1 and CDR2 are SGDLS and YYNGEE. The J segment lost 6 bases and the V segment lost 4 bases, leaving 8 bases of the junction unmatched. This CDR3 is 16 amino acids long. In DNA, the CDR3 is TGTGCCAGCAGCCTGGGACTAGCGGGGTTGACGGATACGCAGTATTTT. This translates into CASSLGLAGLTDTQYF.

Only one count was recorded for this clonotype. The V gene is TRBV2, the J gene TRBJ2-7; D is undetermined. Per germline, CDR1 SNHLY and CDR2 FYNNEI. The length of the CDR3 is 12 residues. Trimming shortened V by 3 bases and J by 6 bases, and 9 bases separated the two germline ends. CDR3 nucleotide sequence: TGTGCCAGCAGTGATCCCGGAAGCGAGCAGTACTTC. It is translated as CASSDPGSEQYF. Drawing the rest from reference TRBV2 and TRBJ2-7, the complete variable domain is EPEVTQTPSHQVTQMGQEVILRCVPISNHLYFYWYRQILGQKVEFLVSFYNNEISEKSEIFDDQFSVERPDGSNFTLKIRSTKLEDSAMYFCASSDPGSEQYFGPGTRLTVT.

The table lists this clonotype with a count of one. In DNA form, the CDR3 reads TGTGCCAGCAGTGAAGCGTTACCCCCGGGGGAGAACACTGAAGCTTTCTTT. Its translation: CASSEALPPGENTEAFF. V gene TRBV2 combines with J gene TRBJ1-1; tentatively, D is TRBD1 (5 bases). V lost 0 bases and J lost 1, with 15 bases in between. The CDR3 has 17 residues. Germline V CDR1 and CDR2: SNHLY, FYNNEI.

In this sample, this clonotype turned up a few times. The chain combines TRBV5-8 with TRBJ1-2; D uncertain. The CDR3 is made up of 15 amino acids. Deletions cut 4 bases from V and 1 base from J, with 14 bases between. Germline CDR1 reads SGHTS; CDR2 reads YDEGEE. The CDR3 bases are TGTGCCAGCAGCGTAAGAAGCTCAAATAACTATGGCTACACCTTC. This sequence encodes CASSVRSSNNYGYTF.

The rearrangement joins TRBV19 to TRBJ1-2; 10 positions match TRBD1. Germline-derived CDR1 and CDR2 are LNHDA and SQIVND (reference sequence). The V and J ends lost 6 bases and 4 bases, in that order; junction bases with no gene match: 8. This CDR3 has 15 residues. Here the CDR3 DNA reads TGTGCCAGTAGGCCAGGGACAGGGGAATTCTATGGCTACACCTTC. This sequence encodes CASRPGTGEFYGYTF. The full variable domain, its missing parts supplied by reference TRBV19 and TRBJ1-2, is DGGITQSPKYLFRKEGQNVTLSCEQNLNHDAMYWYRQDPGQGLRLIYYSQIVNDFQKGDIAEGYSVSREKKESFPLTVTSAQKNPTAFYLCASRPGTGEFYGYTFGSGTRLTVV.

This clonotype turned up a few times. The rearrangement joins TRBV28 to TRBJ2-5; D gene uncertain. This CDR3 region has 15 residues. Germline loops: CDR1 MDHEN, CDR2 SYDVKM. V dropped 3 bases and J dropped 5 bases, with 16 bases sitting between them. Here the CDR3 reads CASSFLLGGGETQYF. CDR3 sequence (DNA): TGTGCCAGCAGTTTTCTCCTAGGTGGTGGGGAGACCCAGTACTTC.

By frequency in the sample, this clonotype is large. This chain uses TRBV6-1 with TRBJ2-7; the D gene could be TRBD1 or TRBD2 (5 bases each). Deletions cut 8 bases from V and 0 bases from J, with 11 bases between. CDR1 is MNHNS and CDR2 is SASEGT in the germline V gene. This CDR3 is 13 amino acids long. The CDR3 reads CASPGTNSYEQYF. DNA for the CDR3: TGTGCCAGCCCCGGGACCAACTCCTACGAGCAGTACTTC.

CDR3: CSARDPGWNSPLHF. The CDR3 coding sequence is TGCAGTGCTAGAGATCCAGGTTGGAACTCACCCCTCCACTTT. The gene calls are TRBV20-1 and TRBJ1-6; D unclear. The CDR3 extends over 14 amino acids. The germline V gene has CDR1 DFQATT and CDR2 SNEGSKA (reference sequence). V shed 0 bases and J shed 10 bases, with 13 bases lying between them.

V gene TRBV29-1 combines with J gene TRBJ2-3; 9 nucleotides match TRBD1. The germline V gene has CDR1 SQVTM and CDR2 ANQGSEA. CDR3 length: 12 residues. The CDR3 nucleotides read TGCAGTGAACAGGGGGCTTCAGATACGCAGTATTTT. It specifies CSEQGASDTQYF.

The chain joins TRBV7-2 to TRBJ2-3, with 7 bases identical to TRBD2. The CDR3 consists of 18 residues. Germline V CDR1 and CDR2: SGHTA, FQGNSA. The J segment lost 0 bases and the V segment lost 4 bases, leaving 13 bases of the junction unmatched. The CDR3 here is CASSSRRLAARSTDTQYF. In DNA, the CDR3 is TGTGCCAGCAGCTCGCGAAGACTAGCCGCTCGGAGCACAGATACGCAGTATTTT.

The J gene is TRBJ2-2, the V gene TRBV15; TRBD2 is a possible D gene (6 bases). Germline V lookup: CDR1 LNHNV, CDR2 YYDKDF (reference sequence). Trimming removed 3 bases from V and 5 bases from J, with 16 bases in between. CDR3 length: 16 amino acids. The CDR3 here is CATSRWSIGRTGELFF. The DNA of the CDR3 is TGTGCCACCAGCAGGTGGTCTATCGGGAGAACCGGGGAGCTGTTTTTT.

This chain connects TRBV7-6 to TRBJ2-7; a possible D gene is TRBD2 (7 bases). Germline V gives CDR1 SGHVS, CDR2 FNYEAQ. The length of the CDR3 is 16 residues. V lost 3 bases and J 3 bases, leaving 18 bases between the germline ends. For the CDR3, the DNA is TGTGCCAGCAGCTTGGGGCCCGAGGGGGGGGACTACGAGCAGTACTTC. This sequence encodes CASSLGPEGGDYEQYF. The full variable domain, completed using reference TRBV7-6 and TRBJ2-7, is GAGVSQSPRYKVTKRGQDVALRCDPISGHVSLYWYRQALGQGPEFLTYFNYEAQQDKSGLPNDRFSAERPEGSISTLTIQRTEQRDSAMYRCASSLGPEGGDYEQYFGPGTRLTVT.